The rows below give T cell receptor beta chains drawn from one sample of a study of shared clonotypes between healthy human individuals. The data were produced by immunoSEQ multiplex PCR, yet TCRdb's version contains in-frame clones alone and is incomplete. The sample comprises more than 1.2 million clones, around 98.5% of which are singletons, and around 0.33% rests with the top ten. The sample was naive CD4+ T cells sorted from blood. These receptors all come from a man aged 30 to 39 in good health. The CDR3 runs from the conserved cysteine through the conserved F or W. A D gene is named only where the DNA matches it firmly. A clone size is listed for some rows: how often the clone was seen (once, few, many), or a class if it is expanded.

TRBD2	NA	TRBV28	TRBJ2-5	TGTGCCAGCAGTCCCCCCGGGCCGGGGGGAGAGACCCAGTACTTC	CASSPPGPGGETQYF
NA	NA	TRBV15	TRBJ2-5	TGTGCCACCAGCAGAGAGATTCGACAGAACCAAGAGACCCAGTACTTC	CATSREIRQNQETQYF
NA	NA	TRBV4-1	TRBJ2-7	TGCGCCAGCAGCCAAAAAAGGGCGGTAGGGGGGCGTAACGAGCAGTACTTC	CASSQKRAVGGRNEQYF
TRBD1	NA	TRBV2	TRBJ2-3	TGTGCCAGCAGTCGACAGGGTCGGGCAGATACGCAGTATTTT	CASSRQGRADTQYF
NA	once	TRBV7-2	TRBJ2-1	TGTGCCAGCAGCCTTGGCTTGGCCGGGGCCGGGTCCTACAATGAGCAGTTCTTC	CASSLGLAGAGSYNEQFF
NA	NA	TRBV14	TRBJ2-7	TGTGCCAGCAGCCAAGGAAGCAACTACGAGCAGTACTTC	CASSQGSNYEQYF
TRBD2	NA	TRBV5-1	TRBJ2-2	TGCGCCAGCAGCTTGGACGGGAGGGTTGGTGTTTCGGGAACCGGGGAGCTGTTTTTT	CASSLDGRVGVSGTGELFF
NA	NA	TRBV9	TRBJ1-1	TGTGCCAGCAGCCCGTTTATGGGAACTGAGGGAGCTTTCTTT	CASSPFMGTEGAFF
NA	once	TRBV6-1	TRBJ2-7	TGTGCCAGCAGGGCCGTCTCCCGGCCGGACGAGCAGTACTTC	CASRAVSRPDEQYF
TRBD1	NA	TRBV19	TRBJ2-2	TGTGCCAGTAGTACCCCAGGGGGCTTAACCGGGGAGCTGTTTTTT	CASSTPGGLTGELFF
NA	NA	TRBV18	TRBJ2-1	TGTGCCAGCTCACCGACATGGTTGGACAATGAGCAGTTCTTC	CASSPTWLDNEQFF
NA	NA	TRBV10-3	TRBJ2-7	TGTGCCATCAGGCGGGACAGTTCCTACGAGCAGTACTTC	CAIRRDSSYEQYF
TRBD2	NA	TRBV18	TRBJ2-2	TGTGCCAGCTCACCGAGCGGGAGAATGAAATATAGGAACACCGGGGAGCTGTTTTTT	CASSPSGRMKYRNTGELFF
TRBD2	NA	TRBV29-1	TRBJ2-1	TGCAGCGTCCTGGGGACTAGCCAGTCGACCGTTAACAATGAGCAGTTCTTC	CSVLGTSQSTVNNEQFF
NA	NA	TRBV6-6	TRBJ2-2	TGTGCCAGCAGTTACAGGACATCCGGGGAGCTGTTTTTT	CASSYRTSGELFF
TRBD2	NA	TRBV5-4	TRBJ2-1	TGTGCCAGCAGCTTGGGACTAGCGGGAAGGGGGAATGAGCAGTTCTTC	CASSLGLAGRGNEQFF
NA	NA	TRBV6-5	TRBJ1-2	TGTGCCAGCAGTTACTCGGGGCTAATTAACTATGGCTACACCTTC	CASSYSGLINYGYTF
NA	NA	TRBV2	TRBJ2-3	TGTGCCAGCAGTGGGGATTTCGCCACAGATACGCAGTATTTT	CASSGDFATDTQYF
NA	once	TRBV27	TRBJ2-2	TGTGCCAGCAGTTCCGGACCCTCCAGCCCCTCGCCAACAAACACCGGGGAGCTGTTTTTT	CASSSGPSSPSPTNTGELFF
TRBD2	NA	TRBV5-1	TRBJ2-5	TGCGCCAGCAGCTTGCCTAGCGGGAGGATCGGGGAGACCCAGTACTTC	CASSLPSGRIGETQYF
NA	NA	TRBV28	TRBJ2-7	TGTGCCAGCAGTTTCACATTCTACGAGCAGTACTTC	CASSFTFYEQYF
NA	NA	TRBV7-6	TRBJ2-3	TGTGCCAGCAGCCCTCGTTTCCGATCCTACCCCATGGATACGCAGTATTTT	CASSPRFRSYPMDTQYF
TRBD1	NA	TRBV9	TRBJ2-7	TGTGCCAGCAGCGTAGGAGACAGGGGGCTGGAGCAGTACTTC	CASSVGDRGLEQYF
NA	NA	TRBV9	TRBJ2-7	TGTGCCAGCAGCGTTGGAGGTCCCGGCGAGCAGTACTTC	CASSVGGPGEQYF
NA	NA	TRBV2	TRBJ2-7	TGTGCCAGCAGGGGGGATTACGAGCAGTACTTC	CASRGDYEQYF
TRBD1	NA	TRBV7-2	TRBJ1-2	TGTGCCAGCAGCTTAGCCCTACAGGGGGCGAGTGGCTACACCTTC	CASSLALQGASGYTF
TRBD2	few	TRBV18	TRBJ2-1	TGTGCCAGCTCACCAAATAGCGGGGCATACAATGAGCAGTTCTTC	CASSPNSGAYNEQFF
TRBD2	NA	TRBV2	TRBJ2-7	TGTGCCAGCAGTGAAGCTAGGCGGGAGGGCTACGAGCAGTACTTC	CASSEARREGYEQYF
TRBD2	NA	TRBV7-2	TRBJ2-3	TGTGCCAGCAGCCTCGGGACTAGCAGGGATACGCAGTATTTT	CASSLGTSRDTQYF
NA	few	TRBV6-1	TRBJ1-5	TGTGCCAGCAGTGATGTACAGCCCCAGCATTTT	CASSDVQPQHF
TRBD2	NA	TRBV25-1	TRBJ2-3	TGTGCCAGCAGTGAATCTCGGACTAGCGGTTCTAGGGATACGCAGTATTTT	CASSESRTSGSRDTQYF
NA	once	TRBV9	TRBJ2-2	TGTGCCAGCAGCGTAGAGGCTCTCGGAGGGGAGCTGTTTTTT	CASSVEALGGELFF
TRBD2	NA	TRBV7-8	TRBJ2-7	TGTGCCAGCAGCTTAGAGACCCGACTAGCGGGTAACTCCTACGAGCAGTACTTC	CASSLETRLAGNSYEQYF
NA	NA	TRBV5-1	TRBJ2-3	TGCGCCAGCAGCTTGGGATCAGATACGCAGTATTTT	CASSLGSDTQYF
NA	NA	TRBV5-1	TRBJ2-2	TGCGCCAGCAGCCGGATTGGGGACAAGAACACCGGGGAGCTGTTTTTT	CASSRIGDKNTGELFF
TRBD2	NA	TRBV5-4	TRBJ2-3	TGTGCCAGCAGCTATCCTAGCGGGAGGGCCTCGGATACGCAGTATTTT	CASSYPSGRASDTQYF
NA	NA	TRBV19	TRBJ2-1	TGTGCCACGCAAGTGGGCCGCAATGAGCAGTTCTTC	CATQVGRNEQFF
TRBD1	NA	TRBV7-9	TRBJ2-2	TGTGCCAGCAGCCTCAATCTACCCGGGACAGTTAACACCGGGGAGCTGTTTTTT	CASSLNLPGTVNTGELFF
TRBD1	NA	TRBV7-9	TRBJ1-4	TGTGCCAGCAGCTCAAGGACAGGGTGGAATGAAAAACTGTTTTTT	CASSSRTGWNEKLFF
NA	NA	TRBV9	TRBJ1-3	TGTGCCAGCAGCGACTACTTCGGCTCTGGAAACACCATATATTTT	CASSDYFGSGNTIYF
NA	NA	TRBV7-9	TRBJ2-7	TGTGCCAGCAGCTCCCACTTCTACGAGCAGTACTTC	CASSSHFYEQYF
NA	NA	TRBV5-1	TRBJ2-2	TGCGCCAGCAGCTTGGTGTTTAAAACCGGGGAGCTGTTTTTT	CASSLVFKTGELFF
TRBD1	NA	TRBV6-1	TRBJ2-7	TGTGCCAGCAGTGTTGGGACAGCCGTCTACGAGCAGTACTTC	CASSVGTAVYEQYF
NA	NA	TRBV10-3	TRBJ2-5	TGTGCCATCAGTGAGTCGAACAGGGACGAGACCCAGTACTTC	CAISESNRDETQYF
TRBD1	NA	TRBV7-6	TRBJ1-1	TGTGCCAGCAGCTTAGCATGGACAGGGCCCCCATCAATGAACACTGAAGCTTTCTTT	CASSLAWTGPPSMNTEAFF
NA	NA	TRBV19	TRBJ2-7	TGTGCCAGTAGTATAGGCCCAGGGAACATCGGCGAGCAGTACTTC	CASSIGPGNIGEQYF
NA	NA	TRBV27	TRBJ1-5	TGTGCCAGCAGAACCCTTGGGGCGGTAGGTCAGCCCCAGCATTTT	CASRTLGAVGQPQHF
NA	NA	TRBV14	TRBJ2-1	TGTGCCAGCAGCCAAGGTCTTGGAGAGCAGTTCTTC	CASSQGLGEQFF
TRBD2	NA	TRBV7-8	TRBJ2-1	TGTGCCAGCAGCCAGGGACTAGCGGGGTACTACAATGAGCAGTTCTTC	CASSQGLAGYYNEQFF
NA	NA	TRBV2	TRBJ2-7	TGTGCCAGCAGATTTGGGGTGATGGTTGGTGTCGAGCAGTACTTC	CASRFGVMVGVEQYF
NA	once	TRBV10-3	TRBJ1-1	TGTGCCATCAGGGAAGAGCAGGGAATAGCTGAAGCTTTCTTT	CAIREEQGIAEAFF